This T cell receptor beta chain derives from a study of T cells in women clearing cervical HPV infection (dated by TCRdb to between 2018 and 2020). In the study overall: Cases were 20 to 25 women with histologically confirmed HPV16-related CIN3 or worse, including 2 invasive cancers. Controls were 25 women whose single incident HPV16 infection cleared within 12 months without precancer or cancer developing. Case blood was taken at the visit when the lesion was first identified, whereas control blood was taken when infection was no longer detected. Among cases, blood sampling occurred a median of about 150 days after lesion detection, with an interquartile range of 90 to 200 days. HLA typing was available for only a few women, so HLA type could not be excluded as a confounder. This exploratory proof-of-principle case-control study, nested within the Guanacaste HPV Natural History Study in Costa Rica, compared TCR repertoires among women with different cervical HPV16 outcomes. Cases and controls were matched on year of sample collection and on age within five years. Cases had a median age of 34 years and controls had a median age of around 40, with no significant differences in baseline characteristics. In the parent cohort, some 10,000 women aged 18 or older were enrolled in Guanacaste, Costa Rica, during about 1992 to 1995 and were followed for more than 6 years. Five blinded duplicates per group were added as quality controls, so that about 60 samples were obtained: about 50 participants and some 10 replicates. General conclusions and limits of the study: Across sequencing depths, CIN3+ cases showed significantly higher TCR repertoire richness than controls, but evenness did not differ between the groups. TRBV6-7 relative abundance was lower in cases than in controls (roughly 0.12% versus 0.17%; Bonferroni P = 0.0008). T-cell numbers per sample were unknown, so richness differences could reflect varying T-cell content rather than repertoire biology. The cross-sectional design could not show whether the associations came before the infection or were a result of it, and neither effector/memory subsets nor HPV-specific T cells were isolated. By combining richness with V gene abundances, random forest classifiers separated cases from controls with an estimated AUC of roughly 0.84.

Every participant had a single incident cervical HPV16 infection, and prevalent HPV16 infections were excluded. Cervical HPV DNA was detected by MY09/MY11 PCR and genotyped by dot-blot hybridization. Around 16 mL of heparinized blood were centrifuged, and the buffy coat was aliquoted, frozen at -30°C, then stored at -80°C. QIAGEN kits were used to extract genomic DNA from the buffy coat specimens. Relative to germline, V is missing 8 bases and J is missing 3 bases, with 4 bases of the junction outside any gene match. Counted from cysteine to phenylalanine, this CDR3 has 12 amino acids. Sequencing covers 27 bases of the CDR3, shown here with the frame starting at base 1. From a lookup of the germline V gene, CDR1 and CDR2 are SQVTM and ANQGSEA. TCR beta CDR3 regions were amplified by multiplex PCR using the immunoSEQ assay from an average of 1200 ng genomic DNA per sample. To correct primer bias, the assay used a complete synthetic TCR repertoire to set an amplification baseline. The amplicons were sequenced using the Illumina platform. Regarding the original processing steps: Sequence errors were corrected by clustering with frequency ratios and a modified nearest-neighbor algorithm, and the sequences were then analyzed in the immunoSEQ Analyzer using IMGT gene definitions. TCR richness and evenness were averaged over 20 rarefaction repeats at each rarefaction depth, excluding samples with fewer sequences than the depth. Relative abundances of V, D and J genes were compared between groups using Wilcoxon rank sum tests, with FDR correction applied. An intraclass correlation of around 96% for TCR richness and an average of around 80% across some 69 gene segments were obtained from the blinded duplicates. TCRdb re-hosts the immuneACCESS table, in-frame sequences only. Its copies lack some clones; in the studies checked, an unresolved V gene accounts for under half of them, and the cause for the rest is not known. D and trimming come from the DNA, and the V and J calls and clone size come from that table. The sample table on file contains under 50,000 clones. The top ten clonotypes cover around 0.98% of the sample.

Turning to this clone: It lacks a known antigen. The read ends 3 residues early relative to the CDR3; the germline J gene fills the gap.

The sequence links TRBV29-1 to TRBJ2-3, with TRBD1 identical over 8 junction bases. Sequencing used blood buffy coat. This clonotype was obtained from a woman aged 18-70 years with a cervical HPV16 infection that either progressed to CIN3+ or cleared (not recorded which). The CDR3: CSTDRGTDTQYF. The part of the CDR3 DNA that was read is TGCAGCACAGACAGGGGTACAGATACG.